Described below is a single T cell receptor beta chain sequence and its context. The CDR3 is 16 amino acids. The germline V gene encodes CDR1 SEHNR and CDR2 FQNEAQ (reference sequence). The germline V and J ends were trimmed by 6 bases and 1 base, with 18 bases remaining between them. The data were taken from a study of response to subunit inactivated influenza vaccine. TCRdb reanalysed the RT-PCR reads using MiXCR and keeps one entry per CDR3 protein. The sample lists more than 500,000 distinct CDR3 sequences; 11% were seen once. These sequences were also reported in another study, on T cells expressing NK-cell markers. This second report adds: The authors made TCR beta cDNA libraries by 5'RACE template switching. This switching added a universal primer site and UMIs. The same clonotypes also predominated in the CD3+CD56-NKG2C+ fraction of a handful of donors.

The origin of this receptor is a man in his fifties who received an inactivated influenza vaccine. The V gene is TRBV7-9, the J gene TRBJ1-1, with TRBD1 as a possible D gene (5 bases). The specimen comprised PBMCs from blood, sampled on the day of vaccination. CDR3 sequence: CASRIGWDSSNTEAFF. CDR3 coding DNA: TGTGCCAGCAGAATAGGGTGGGACTCCTCGAACACTGAAGCTTTCTTT.